The clone carrying this T cell receptor (beta chain) was seen many times. The target antigen is unknown. Stated time point: longitudinal time-point 2. The sample belongs to a study of neurological immune-mediated disorders. Study-wide findings and caveats: Healthy controls had more TCR clonal expansion than multiple sclerosis, which showed the least, whereas HTLV-1-associated myelopathy showed the most.

Using its own MiXCR run on the 5' RACE reads, TCRdb lists one record per CDR3 protein. The top ten clones hold around 13% of a sample with over 55,000 distinct CDR3 sequences, roughly 10% of them seen once. This receptor was obtained from a man aged 25-45 years in good health. Source material: PBMCs.

CDR3 nucleotide sequence: TGCAGCGTTCGGGCGAGCGGGAATCAGCCCCAGCATTTT. It yields the protein CSVRASGNQPQHF. The chain carries TRBV29-1 and TRBJ1-5; no definite D call. Germline-derived CDR1 and CDR2 are SQVTM and ANQGSEA. V lost 5 bases, J lost 4 bases, and 12 bases lay in between. The CDR3 length is 13 residues.